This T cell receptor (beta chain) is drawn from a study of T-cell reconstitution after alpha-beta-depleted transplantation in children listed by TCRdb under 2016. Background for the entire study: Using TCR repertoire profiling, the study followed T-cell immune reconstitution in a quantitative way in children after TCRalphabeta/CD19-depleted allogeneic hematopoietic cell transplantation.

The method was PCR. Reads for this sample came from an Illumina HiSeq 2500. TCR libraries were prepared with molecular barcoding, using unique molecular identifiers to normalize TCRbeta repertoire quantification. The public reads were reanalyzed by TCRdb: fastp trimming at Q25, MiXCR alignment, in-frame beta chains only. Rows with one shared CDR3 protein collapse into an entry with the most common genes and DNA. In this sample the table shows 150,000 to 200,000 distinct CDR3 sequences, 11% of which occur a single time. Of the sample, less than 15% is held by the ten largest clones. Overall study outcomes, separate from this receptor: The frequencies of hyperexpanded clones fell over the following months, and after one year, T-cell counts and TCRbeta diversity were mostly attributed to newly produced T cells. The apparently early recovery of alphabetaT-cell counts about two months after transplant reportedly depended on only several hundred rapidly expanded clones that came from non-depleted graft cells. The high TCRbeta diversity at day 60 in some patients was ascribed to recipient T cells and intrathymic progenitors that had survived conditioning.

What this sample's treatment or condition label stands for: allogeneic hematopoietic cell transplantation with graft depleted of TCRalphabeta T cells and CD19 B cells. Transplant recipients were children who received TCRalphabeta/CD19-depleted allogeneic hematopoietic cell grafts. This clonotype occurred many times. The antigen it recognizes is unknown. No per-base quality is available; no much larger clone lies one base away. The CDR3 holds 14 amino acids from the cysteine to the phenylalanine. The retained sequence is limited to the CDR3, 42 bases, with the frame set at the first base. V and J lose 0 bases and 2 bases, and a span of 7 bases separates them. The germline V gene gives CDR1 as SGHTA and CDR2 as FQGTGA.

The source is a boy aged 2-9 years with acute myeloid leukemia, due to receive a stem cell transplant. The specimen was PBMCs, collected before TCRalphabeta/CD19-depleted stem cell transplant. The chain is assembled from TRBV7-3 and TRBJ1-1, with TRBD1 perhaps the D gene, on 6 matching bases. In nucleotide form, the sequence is TGTGCCAGCAGCTTAACGGACAGTAACACTGAAGCTTTCTTT. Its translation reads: CASSLTDSNTEAFF.